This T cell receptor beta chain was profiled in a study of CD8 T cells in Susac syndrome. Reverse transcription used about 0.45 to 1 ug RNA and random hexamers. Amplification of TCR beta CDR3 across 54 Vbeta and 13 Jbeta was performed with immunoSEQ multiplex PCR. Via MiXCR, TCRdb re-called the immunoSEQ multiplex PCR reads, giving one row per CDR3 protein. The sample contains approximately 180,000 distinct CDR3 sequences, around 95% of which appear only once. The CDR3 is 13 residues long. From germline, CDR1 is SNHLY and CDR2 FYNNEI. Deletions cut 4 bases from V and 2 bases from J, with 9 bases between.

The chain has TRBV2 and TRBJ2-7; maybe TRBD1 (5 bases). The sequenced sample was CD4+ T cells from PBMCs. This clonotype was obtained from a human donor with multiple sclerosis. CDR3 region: CASSVGAPYEQYF. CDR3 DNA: TGTGCCAGCAGTGTTGGGGCGCCCTACGAGCAGTACTTC.